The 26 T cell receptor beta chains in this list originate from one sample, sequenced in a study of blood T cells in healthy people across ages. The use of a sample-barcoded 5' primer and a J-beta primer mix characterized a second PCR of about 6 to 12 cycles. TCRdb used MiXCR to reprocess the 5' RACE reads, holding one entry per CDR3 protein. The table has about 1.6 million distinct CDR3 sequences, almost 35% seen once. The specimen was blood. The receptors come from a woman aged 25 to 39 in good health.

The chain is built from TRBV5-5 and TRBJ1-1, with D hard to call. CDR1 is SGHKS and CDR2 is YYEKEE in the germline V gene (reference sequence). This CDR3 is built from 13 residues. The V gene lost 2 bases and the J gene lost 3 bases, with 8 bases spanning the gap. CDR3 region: CASSFWVDTEAFF. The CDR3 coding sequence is TGTGCCAGCAGCTTTTGGGTTGACACTGAAGCTTTCTTT.

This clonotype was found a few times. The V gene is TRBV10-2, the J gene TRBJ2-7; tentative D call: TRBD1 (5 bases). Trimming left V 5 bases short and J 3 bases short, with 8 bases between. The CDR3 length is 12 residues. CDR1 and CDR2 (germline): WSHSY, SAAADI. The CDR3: CASSTGHYEQYF. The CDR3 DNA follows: TGCGCCAGCAGTACAGGACACTACGAGCAGTACTTC.

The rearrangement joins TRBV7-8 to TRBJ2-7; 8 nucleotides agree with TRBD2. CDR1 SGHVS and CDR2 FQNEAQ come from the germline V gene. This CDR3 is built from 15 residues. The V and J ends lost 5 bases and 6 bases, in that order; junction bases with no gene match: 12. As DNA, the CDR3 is TGTGCCAGCAGCCCCCGAGGTAGCGGGACCGGCGAGCAGTACTTC. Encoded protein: CASSPRGSGTGEQYF.

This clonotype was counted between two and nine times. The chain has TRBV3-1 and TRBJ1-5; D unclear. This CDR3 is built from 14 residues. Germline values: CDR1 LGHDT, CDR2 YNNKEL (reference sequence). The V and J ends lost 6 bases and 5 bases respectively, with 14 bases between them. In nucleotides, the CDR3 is TGTGCCAGCAGGTCCCATGAGGGTGATCAGCCCCAGCATTTT. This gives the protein CASRSHEGDQPQHF.

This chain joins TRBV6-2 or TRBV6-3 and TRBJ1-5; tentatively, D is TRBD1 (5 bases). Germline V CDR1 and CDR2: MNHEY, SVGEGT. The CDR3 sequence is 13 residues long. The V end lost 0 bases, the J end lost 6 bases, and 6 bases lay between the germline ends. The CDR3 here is CASSYSGVQPQHF. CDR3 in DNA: TGTGCCAGCAGTTACTCAGGGGTTCAGCCCCAGCATTTT.

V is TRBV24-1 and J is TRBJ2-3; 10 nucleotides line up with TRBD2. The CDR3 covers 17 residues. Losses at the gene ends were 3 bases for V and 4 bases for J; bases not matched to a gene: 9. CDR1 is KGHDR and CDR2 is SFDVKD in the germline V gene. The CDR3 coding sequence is TGTGCCACCAGTGATCCTGCACTAGCGGGGAGGGCAGATACGCAGTATTTT. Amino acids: CATSDPALAGRADTQYF.

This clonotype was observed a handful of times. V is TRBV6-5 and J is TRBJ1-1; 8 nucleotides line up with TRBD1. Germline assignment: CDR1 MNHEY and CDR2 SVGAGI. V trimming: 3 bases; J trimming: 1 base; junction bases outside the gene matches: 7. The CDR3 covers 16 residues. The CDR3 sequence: CASSYQDRVPNTEAFF. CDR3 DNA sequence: TGTGCCAGCAGTTATCAGGACAGGGTCCCGAACACTGAAGCTTTCTTT.

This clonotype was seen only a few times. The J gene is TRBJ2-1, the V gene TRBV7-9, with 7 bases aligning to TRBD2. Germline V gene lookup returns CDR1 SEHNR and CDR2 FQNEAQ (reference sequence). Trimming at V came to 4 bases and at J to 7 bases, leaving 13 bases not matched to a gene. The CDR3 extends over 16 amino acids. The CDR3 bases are TGTGCCAGCAGCTCTTGGGGGGGAAATGGTAGGAATGAGCAGTTCTTC. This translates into CASSSWGGNGRNEQFF.

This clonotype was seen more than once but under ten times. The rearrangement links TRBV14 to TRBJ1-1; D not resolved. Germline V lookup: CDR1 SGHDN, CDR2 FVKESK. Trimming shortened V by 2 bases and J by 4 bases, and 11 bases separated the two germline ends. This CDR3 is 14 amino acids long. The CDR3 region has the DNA TGTGCCAGCAGCCAAAAGATTTTGGGCACTGAAGCTTTCTTT. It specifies CASSQKILGTEAFF. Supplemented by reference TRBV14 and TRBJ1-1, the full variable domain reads EAGVTQFPSHSVIEKGQTVTLRCDPISGHDNLYWYRRVMGKEIKFLLHFVKESKQDESGMPNNRFLAERTGGTYSTLKVQPAELEDSGVYFCASSQKILGTEAFFGQGTRLTVV.

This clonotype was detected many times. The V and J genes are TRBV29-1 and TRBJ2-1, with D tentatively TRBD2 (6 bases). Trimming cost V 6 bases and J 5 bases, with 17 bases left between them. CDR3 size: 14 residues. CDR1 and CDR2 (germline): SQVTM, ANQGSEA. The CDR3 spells CSVGLANIDNEQFF. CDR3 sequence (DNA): TGCAGCGTCGGTCTAGCGAATATCGACAATGAGCAGTTCTTC.

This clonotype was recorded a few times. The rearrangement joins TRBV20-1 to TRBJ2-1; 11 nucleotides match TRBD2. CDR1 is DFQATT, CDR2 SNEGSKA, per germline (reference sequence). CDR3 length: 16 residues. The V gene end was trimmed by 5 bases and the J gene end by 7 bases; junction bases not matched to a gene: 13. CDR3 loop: CSAYRLAGGRLNEQFF. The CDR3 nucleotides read TGCAGTGCTTACCGTTTAGCGGGGGGGCGGTTGAATGAGCAGTTCTTC.

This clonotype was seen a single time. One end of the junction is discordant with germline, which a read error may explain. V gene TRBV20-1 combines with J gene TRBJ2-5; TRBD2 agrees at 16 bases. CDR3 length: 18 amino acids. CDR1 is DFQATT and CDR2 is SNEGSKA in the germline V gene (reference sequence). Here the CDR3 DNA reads TGCAGTGCCCAATCGGGACTAGCGGGAGGGAGGCTCCAAGGGACCCAGTACTTC. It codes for CSAQSGLAGGRLQGTQYF.

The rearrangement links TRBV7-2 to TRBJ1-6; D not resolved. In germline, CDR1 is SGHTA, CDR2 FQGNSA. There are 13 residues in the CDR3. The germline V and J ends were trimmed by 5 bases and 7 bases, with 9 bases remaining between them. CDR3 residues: CASSLIPNSPLHF. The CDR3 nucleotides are TGTGCCAGCAGCCTTATCCCCAATTCACCCCTCCACTTT.

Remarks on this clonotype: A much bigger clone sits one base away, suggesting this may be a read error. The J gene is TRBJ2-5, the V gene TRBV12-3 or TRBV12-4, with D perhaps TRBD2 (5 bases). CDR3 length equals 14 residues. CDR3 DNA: TGTGCCTGCAGTCCTCAGGCAGGCGGGGAGACCCAGTACTTC. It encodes CACSPQAGGETQYF.

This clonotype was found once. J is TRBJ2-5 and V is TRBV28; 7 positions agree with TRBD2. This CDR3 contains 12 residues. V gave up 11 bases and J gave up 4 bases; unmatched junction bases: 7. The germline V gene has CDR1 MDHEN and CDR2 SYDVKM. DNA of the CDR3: TGTGCCGTCACGCCGGGGGGAGAGACCCAGTACTTC. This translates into CAVTPGGETQYF.

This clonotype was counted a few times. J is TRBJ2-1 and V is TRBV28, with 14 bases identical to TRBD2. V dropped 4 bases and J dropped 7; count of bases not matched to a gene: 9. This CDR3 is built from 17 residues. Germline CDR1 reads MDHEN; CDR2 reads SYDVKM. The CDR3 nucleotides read TGTGCCAGCAGTTCGCGTCGACTAGCGGGAGGGCCAAATGAGCAGTTCTTC. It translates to CASSSRRLAGGPNEQFF. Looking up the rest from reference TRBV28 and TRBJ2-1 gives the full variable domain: DVKVTQSSRYLVKRTGEKVFLECVQDMDHENMFWYRQDPGLGLRLIYFSYDVKMKEKGDIPEGYSVSREKKERFSLILESASTNQTSMYLCASSSRRLAGGPNEQFFGPGTRLTVL.

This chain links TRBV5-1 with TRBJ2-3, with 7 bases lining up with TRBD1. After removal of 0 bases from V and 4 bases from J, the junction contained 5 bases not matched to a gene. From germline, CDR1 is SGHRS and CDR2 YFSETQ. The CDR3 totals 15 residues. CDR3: CASSLGSRGSDTQYF. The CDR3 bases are TGCGCCAGCAGCTTGGGGAGCAGGGGGTCAGATACGCAGTATTTT. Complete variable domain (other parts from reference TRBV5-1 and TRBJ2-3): KAGVTQTPRYLIKTRGQQVTLSCSPISGHRSVSWYQQTPGQGLQFLFEYFSETQRNKGNFPGRFSGRQFSNSRSEMNVSTLELGDSALYLCASSLGSRGSDTQYFGPGTRLTVL.

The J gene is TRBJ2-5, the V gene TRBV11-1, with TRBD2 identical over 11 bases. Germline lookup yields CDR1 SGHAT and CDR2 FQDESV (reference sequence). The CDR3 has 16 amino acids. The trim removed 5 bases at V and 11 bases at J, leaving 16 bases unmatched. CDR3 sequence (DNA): TGTGCCAGCAGCGCCGGGACTAGCGGCCCCCTAAGCGTGCAGTACTTC. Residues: CASSAGTSGPLSVQYF.

The CDR3 nucleotides read TGCGCCAGCAGCCAAGATCCAACGGGAGAAGCTTTCTTT. Translation gives CASSQDPTGEAFF. This chain joins TRBV4-1 and TRBJ1-1, with D uncertain. The CDR3 contains 13 residues. Trimming removed 0 bases at V and 8 bases at J, with 10 bases between. Germline CDR1 MGHRA, CDR2 YSYEKL.

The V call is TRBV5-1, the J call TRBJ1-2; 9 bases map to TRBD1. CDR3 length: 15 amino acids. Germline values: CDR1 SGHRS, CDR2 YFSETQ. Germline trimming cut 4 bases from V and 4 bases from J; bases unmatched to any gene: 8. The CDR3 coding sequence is TGCGCCAGCAGCGCTGGACAGGGGCGCAGCTATGGCTACACCTTC. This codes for CASSAGQGRSYGYTF.

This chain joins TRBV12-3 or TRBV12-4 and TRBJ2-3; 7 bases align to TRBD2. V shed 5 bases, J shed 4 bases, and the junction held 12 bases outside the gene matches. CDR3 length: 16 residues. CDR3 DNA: TGTGCCAGCAGTCCTCTGGGGGGGTTCGGCTCAGATACGCAGTATTTT. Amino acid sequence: CASSPLGGFGSDTQYF.

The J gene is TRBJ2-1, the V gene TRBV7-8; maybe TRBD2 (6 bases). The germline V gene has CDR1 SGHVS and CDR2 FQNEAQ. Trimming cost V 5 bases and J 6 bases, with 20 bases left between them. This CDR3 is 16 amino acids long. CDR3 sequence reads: CASSPRGTTNINEQFF. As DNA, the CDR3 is TGTGCCAGCAGCCCCCGGGGGACGACAAATATCAATGAGCAGTTCTTC.

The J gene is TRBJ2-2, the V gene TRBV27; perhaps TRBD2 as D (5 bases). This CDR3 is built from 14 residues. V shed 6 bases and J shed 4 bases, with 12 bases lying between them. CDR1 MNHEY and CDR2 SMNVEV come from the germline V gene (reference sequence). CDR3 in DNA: TGTGCCAGCAGCCCTCGGAGGATCACCGGGGAGCTGTTTTTT. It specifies CASSPRRITGELFF.

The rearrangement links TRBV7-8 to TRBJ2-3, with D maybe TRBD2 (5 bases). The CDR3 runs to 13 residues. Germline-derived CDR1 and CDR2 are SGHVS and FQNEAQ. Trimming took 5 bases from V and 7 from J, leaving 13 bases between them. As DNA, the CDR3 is TGTGCCAGCAGCCCAGCCGGGATGAATACGCAGTATTTT. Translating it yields CASSPAGMNTQYF.

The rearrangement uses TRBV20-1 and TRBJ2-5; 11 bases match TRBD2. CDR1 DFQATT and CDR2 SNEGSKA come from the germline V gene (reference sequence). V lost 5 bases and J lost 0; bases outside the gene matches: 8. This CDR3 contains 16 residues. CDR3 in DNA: TGCAGTGCTCCCGGGACTAGCGGAGAACACCAAGAGACCCAGTACTTC. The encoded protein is CSAPGTSGEHQETQYF.

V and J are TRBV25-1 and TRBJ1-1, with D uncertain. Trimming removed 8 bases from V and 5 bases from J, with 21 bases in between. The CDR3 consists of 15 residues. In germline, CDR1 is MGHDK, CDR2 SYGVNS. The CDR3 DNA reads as TGTGCCAGCCTACCTTCGCCGGGAAGGGTTACTGAAGCTTTCTTT. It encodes CASLPSPGRVTEAFF. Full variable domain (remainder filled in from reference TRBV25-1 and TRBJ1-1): EADIYQTPRYLVIGTGKKITLECSQTMGHDKMYWYQQDPGMELHLIHYSYGVNSTEKGDLSSESTVSRIRTEHFPLTLESARPSHTSQYLCASLPSPGRVTEAFFGQGTRLTVV.